A selection of T cell receptor beta chains follows, all from one sample in a study of chemoradiotherapy in HPV16-positive cancers. Repertoires were generated with immunoSEQ multiplex PCR, while TCRdb's copy carries only in-frame clones and drops some. The sample shows tens of thousands of clones, about 93% of them seen only once. Sequenced material: blood, taken from a patient who underwent chemoradiotherapy. Every receptor here comes from a human donor with HPV-associated anogenital cancer. Each CDR3 is given with its conserved first and last residue. The order of the fields is J gene, CDR3 length, clone size, V gene, D gene, CDR3 protein, CDR3 DNA. D genes are given only for firm matches. Rows give clone size only sometimes, using once, few, many, or a class for an expanded clone.

TRBJ1-5	13	NA	TRBV6-5	TRBD1	CASRLQGDQPQHF	TGTGCCAGCAGACTACAGGGGGATCAGCCCCAGCATTTT
TRBJ2-7	14	NA	TRBV11-2	TRBD1	CASSQGTGKFEQYF	TGTGCCAGCAGCCAAGGGACAGGGAAGTTCGAGCAGTACTTC
TRBJ2-5	13	NA	TRBV27	NA	CASSHRPGETQYF	TGTGCCAGCAGCCACCGACCCGGAGAGACCCAGTACTTC
TRBJ1-1	17	NA	TRBV7-9	NA	CASSLAWWKTEDTEAFF	TGTGCCAGCAGCTTAGCGTGGTGGAAAACAGAGGACACTGAAGCTTTCTTT
TRBJ2-2	14	NA	TRBV6-1	NA	CASSVWVWDGELFF	TGTGCCAGCAGTGTGTGGGTTTGGGACGGGGAGCTGTTTTTT
TRBJ2-1	17	NA	TRBV28	TRBD2	CASRTTPGTSGRAEQFF	TGTGCCAGCAGGACCACTCCCGGGACTAGCGGGAGGGCCGAGCAGTTCTTC
TRBJ2-2	14	NA	TRBV28	NA	CASKGTRDTGELFF	TGTGCCAGCAAAGGGACAAGGGACACCGGGGAGCTGTTTTTT
TRBJ2-3	13	NA	TRBV18	NA	CASSPGAEGTQYF	TGTGCCAGCTCACCAGGGGCGGAGGGTACGCAGTATTTT
TRBJ1-1	13	once	TRBV15	TRBD1	CATSRETGGEAFF	TGTGCCACCAGCAGAGAAACAGGGGGTGAAGCTTTCTTT
TRBJ1-2	14	NA	TRBV18	TRBD1	CASSNGQGRDGYTF	TGTGCCAGCTCGAACGGACAGGGCAGGGATGGCTACACCTTC
TRBJ2-2	22	NA	TRBV4-3	TRBD2	CASSQDPEPIGGGDGRTGELFF	TGCGCCAGCAGCCAAGATCCCGAACCGATAGGAGGCGGGGACGGGAGGACCGGGGAGCTGTTTTTT
TRBJ2-1	16	NA	TRBV5-1	NA	CASSLVLGPTGDEQFF	TGCGCCAGCAGCTTGGTTCTAGGACCAACCGGGGATGAGCAGTTCTTC
TRBJ2-1	15	NA	TRBV28	NA	CASSDQGEVYNEQFF	TGTGCCAGCAGTGATCAGGGTGAGGTCTACAATGAGCAGTTCTTC
TRBJ1-6	16	NA	TRBV9	TRBD1	CASAPGTASYNSPLHF	TGTGCCAGCGCACCCGGGACAGCCTCCTATAATTCACCCCTCCACTTT
TRBJ2-7	14	NA	TRBV29-1	NA	CSVRGGAGSDEQYF	TGCAGCGTTAGGGGCGGGGCCGGATCGGACGAGCAGTACTTC
TRBJ2-3	15	NA	TRBV4-2	TRBD2	CASSQDTSGTRSGYF	TGTGCCAGCAGCCAAGACACCTCCGGGACTAGGAGTGGGTATTTT
TRBJ2-3	15	NA	TRBV18	NA	CASSPPSLAADTQYF	TGTGCCAGCTCACCACCGTCGCTAGCAGCAGATACGCAGTATTTT
TRBJ2-3	15	NA	TRBV5-1	TRBD1	CASSPGQGVIDTQYF	TGCGCCAGCAGCCCGGGACAGGGGGTGATAGATACGCAGTATTTT
TRBJ2-2	16	NA	TRBV7-6	NA	CASSLVGGLDTGELFF	TGTGCCAGCAGCTTAGTTGGGGGGCTGGACACCGGGGAGCTGTTTTTT
TRBJ2-7	16	NA	TRBV28	NA	CASKPPLPSLGDEQYF	TGTGCCAGCAAGCCCCCCCTACCCAGCCTGGGGGACGAGCAGTACTTC
TRBJ2-5	16	NA	TRBV7-6	NA	CASSLGSGARGETQYF	TGTGCCAGCAGCTTAGGTTCGGGGGCGCGGGGAGAGACCCAGTACTTC
TRBJ2-1	14	NA	TRBV18	TRBD2	CASSPAGVYNEQFF	TGTGCCAGCTCACCCGCGGGGGTCTACAATGAGCAGTTCTTC
TRBJ1-1	13	NA	TRBV4-2	NA	CASSQDGNTEAFF	TGTGCCAGCAGCCAAGATGGGAACACTGAAGCTTTCTTT
TRBJ1-4	12	NA	TRBV7-2	NA	CASSLADEKLFF	TGTGCCAGCAGCTTAGCCGATGAAAAACTGTTTTTT
TRBJ2-5	15	NA	TRBV5-1	TRBD2	CASSSSSGTQETQYF	TGCGCCAGCAGCTCCTCTAGCGGGACTCAAGAGACCCAGTACTTC
TRBJ1-6	15	NA	TRBV7-9	NA	CASSRGSSFNSPLHF	TGTGCCAGCAGCCGCGGGTCCTCCTTCAATTCACCCCTCCACTTT
TRBJ1-3	14	few	TRBV5-1	NA	CASSPGTAGNTIYF	TGCGCCAGCAGCCCTGGGACCGCTGGAAACACCATATATTTT
TRBJ1-1	14	NA	TRBV7-3	NA	CASSVQGGNTEAFF	TGTGCCAGCAGCGTACAGGGTGGGAACACTGAAGCTTTCTTT
TRBJ1-2	15	NA	TRBV6-5	NA	CASSSTFRLIYGYTF	TGTGCCAGCAGTTCTACCTTTCGCCTAATCTATGGCTACACCTTC
TRBJ1-6	12	NA	TRBV6-1	NA	CASRTQDSPLHF	TGTGCCAGCCGGACGCAGGATTCACCCCTCCACTTT
TRBJ2-3	15	once	TRBV2	TRBD2	CASSGGYPVTDTQYF	TGTGCCAGCAGCGGGGGGTATCCAGTCACAGATACGCAGTATTTT
TRBJ1-1	14	NA	TRBV19	TRBD1	CASSTGTGYTEAFF	TGTGCCAGTAGTACCGGGACAGGGTACACTGAAGCTTTCTTT
TRBJ1-6	14	NA	TRBV7-9	NA	CASSLEQYNSPLHF	TGTGCCAGCAGCTTAGAACAGTATAATTCACCCCTCCACTTT
TRBJ2-3	17	NA	TRBV7-3	NA	CASSLTAGVFITDTQYF	TGTGCCAGCAGCTTAACTGCGGGTGTATTCATCACAGATACGCAGTATTTT
TRBJ2-2	15	few	TRBV7-8	NA	CASSRSFLNTGELFF	TGTGCCAGCAGCAGGAGCTTTCTGAACACCGGGGAGCTGTTTTTT
TRBJ2-3	14	NA	TRBV18	NA	CASSPPDGTDTQYF	TGTGCCAGCTCACCACCGGACGGCACAGATACGCAGTATTTT
TRBJ2-3	18	NA	TRBV4-1	TRBD1	CASSQAHQTGLWIDTQYF	TGCGCCAGCAGCCAAGCCCACCAGACAGGGCTGTGGATAGATACGCAGTATTTT
TRBJ1-1	13	NA	TRBV7-9	NA	CASSLGMNTEAFF	TGTGCCAGCAGCTTGGGGATGAACACTGAAGCTTTCTTT
TRBJ2-7	14	NA	TRBV6-1	NA	CASSERIYYYEQYF	TGTGCCAGCAGTGAGAGGATATACTACTACGAGCAGTACTTC
TRBJ2-1	13	NA	TRBV9	TRBD2	CASSVGLAGEQFF	TGTGCCAGCAGCGTAGGGCTAGCGGGTGAGCAGTTCTTC
TRBJ2-1	14	NA	TRBV5-6	NA	CASSFEGKVWSQFF	TGTGCCAGCAGCTTTGAGGGAAAAGTATGGAGTCAGTTCTTC
TRBJ1-2	13	NA	TRBV4-2	NA	CASSQDWSTGYTF	TGTGCCAGCAGCCAAGATTGGAGTACTGGCTACACCTTC
TRBJ2-2	14	once	TRBV6-5	NA	CASSTNSGTGELFF	TGTGCCAGCAGTACTAATTCGGGGACCGGGGAGCTGTTTTTT
TRBJ2-5	15	NA	TRBV5-1	TRBD1	CASSFQGVSEETQYF	TGCGCCAGCAGCTTCCAGGGGGTGTCGGAAGAGACCCAGTACTTC
TRBJ2-3	14	NA	TRBV7-9	TRBD2	CASSLWREYDTQYF	TGTGCCAGCAGCTTATGGCGGGAGTATGATACGCAGTATTTT
TRBJ2-1	16	NA	TRBV5-1	TRBD2	CASSQGGTSGDNEQFF	TGCGCCAGCAGCCAAGGAGGGACTAGCGGGGACAATGAGCAGTTCTTC
TRBJ2-1	16	NA	TRBV2	NA	CASSPALVSSYNEQFF	TGTGCCAGCAGCCCTGCTTTGGTGAGCTCCTACAATGAGCAGTTCTTC
TRBJ1-4	14	NA	TRBV6-1	NA	CASSIVATNEKLFF	TGTGCCAGCAGTATTGTGGCCACTAATGAAAAACTGTTTTTT
TRBJ2-7	15	once	TRBV27	NA	CASSSTGQNFYEQYF	TGTGCCAGCAGTTCGACCGGACAGAATTTCTACGAGCAGTACTTC